The entry that follows covers one TCR beta chain sequence. Original handling: Estimation of nucleated cell counts was performed using reference gene primer amplification. Method: immunoSEQ multiplex PCR; TCRdb's copy keeps in-frame clones and lacks some. The DNA gave D and trimming, while V, J and clone size come from that table. This repertoire shows approximately 400,000 clones, about 80% found once; its top ten account for under 1.2%. The data were obtained in a study of blood T cell repertoires in COVID-19. Across the whole study: Some COVID-19 samples were acute and others convalescent; all came from the United States, Italy and Spain. From T cells, B-cell-depleted T cells, or PBMCs came the material, which was cDNA or gDNA.

V lost 4 bases to trimming and J lost 4 bases; unmatched junction nucleotides: 8. The germline CDR1 and CDR2 sequences are SNHLY and FYNNEI. The CDR3 covers 17 residues. The chain carries TRBV2 and TRBJ2-3; 13 bases are a match to TRBD2. Sequencing used peripheral blood. This TCR was recovered from a human donor with acute or convalescent COVID-19. The donor label of this sample is uncertain. CDR3 in amino acids: CASSAGTSGARADTQYF. CDR3 DNA: TGTGCCAGCAGTGCCGGGACTAGCGGGGCTCGCGCAGATACGCAGTATTTT.